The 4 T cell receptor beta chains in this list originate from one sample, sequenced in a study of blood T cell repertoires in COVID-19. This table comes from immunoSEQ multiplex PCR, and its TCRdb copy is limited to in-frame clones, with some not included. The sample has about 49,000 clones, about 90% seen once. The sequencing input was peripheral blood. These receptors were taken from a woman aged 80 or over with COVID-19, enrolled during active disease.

Here the CDR3 reads CASRGTPGSTDTQYF. The CDR3 DNA sequence: TGTGCCAGCAGGGGGACTCCAGGGAGCACAGATACGCAGTATTTT. The genes are TRBV2 and TRBJ2-3, with a possible D match to TRBD2 (6 bases). Germline CDR1 is SNHLY and CDR2 is FYNNEI. This CDR3 has 15 amino acids. The V end was cut by 6 bases, the J end by 0 bases, with 13 bases between.

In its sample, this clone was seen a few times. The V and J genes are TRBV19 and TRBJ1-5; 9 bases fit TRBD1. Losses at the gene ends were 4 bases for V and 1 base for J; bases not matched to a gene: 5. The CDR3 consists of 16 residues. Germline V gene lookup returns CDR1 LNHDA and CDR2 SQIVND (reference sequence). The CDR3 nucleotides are TGTGCCAGTAGTAGACAGGGGGTGAGGAGCAATCAGCCCCAGCATTTT. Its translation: CASSRQGVRSNQPQHF.

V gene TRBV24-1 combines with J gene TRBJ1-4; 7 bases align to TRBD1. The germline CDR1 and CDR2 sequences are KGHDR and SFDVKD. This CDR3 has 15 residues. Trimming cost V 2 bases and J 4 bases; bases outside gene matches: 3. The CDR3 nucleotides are TGTGCCACCAGTGATTCGGGACAGCTTAATGAAAAACTGTTTTTT. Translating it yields CATSDSGQLNEKLFF.

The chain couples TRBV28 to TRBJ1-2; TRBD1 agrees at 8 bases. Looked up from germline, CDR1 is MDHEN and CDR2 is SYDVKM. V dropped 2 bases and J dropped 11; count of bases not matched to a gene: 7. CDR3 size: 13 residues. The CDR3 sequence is CASSLMRQGTYTF. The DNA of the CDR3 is TGTGCCAGCAGTTTAATGCGACAGGGGACTTACACCTTC.